This TCR beta chain was identified during a study of cytomegalovirus exposure and HLA in healthy donors (dated by TCRdb to the late 2010s). For the study in its entirety: According to an earlier analysis of around 600 of the donors, about 190 million T cells yielded over 100 million unique TCR beta sequences and 276 Gb of sequence data. On average, roughly 250,000 unique TCR beta nucleotide sequences were sequenced per donor among a few hundred genotyped donors of the cohort, with around 19% of those sequences being non-productive. Rather than drawing on any new phenotypic data, the later analysis identified candidate immune exposures from TCR beta sequences and the way those sequences occurred across donors. Alongside the repertoire data, information on donor age, sex, ethnicity and CMV serostatus was compiled. Genome-wide SNP genotypes for about 60% of the roughly 670 donors were used in a later genetic analysis, which treated that subset as a discovery cohort. All discovery cohort repertoires had been generated using a single sequencing platform. Class I and class II HLA loci were covered by the typing at four-digit resolution. To study patterns of TCR occurrence, a later analysis re-analyzed previously published TCR beta repertoires from under 750 donors and added high-resolution HLA genotyping. The number of typed donors differed by locus: about 620-640 for A, B, C, DRB1 and DQB1; approximately 540 for DQA1; 606 for DPA1; and around 450 for DPB1. The study used immunosequencing to profile the T cell repertoires of hundreds of subjects and linked those repertoires to cytomegalovirus serostatus. An earlier analysis of more than 450 of the donors used high-throughput TCR beta sequencing to judge whether each TCR beta V gene segment behaved as functional or pseudogenic. Approximately 300 gigabases of sequencing data and about 92 million unique TCR sequences made up an early release that covered roughly 670 HLA-typed donors. To predict cytomegalovirus infection status, the study brought together high-throughput TCR immunosequencing, statistical association of individual TCRs with disease status, and machine learning. Along with the approximately 650-subject first cohort, a separate validation cohort of some 130 different subjects was used. Of the roughly 400 genotyped donors, about 84% fell in the genetic ancestry cluster associated with self-reported Caucasian donors. Several DR-DQ haplotypes were treated as single units for association and clustering because of strong linkage in the cohort. The aim of the study was to test whether cataloging public T cell receptors could identify signatures of past pathogen exposure.

The paper's findings and limits, for the study overall: When HLA alleles, especially DR and DQ, strongly co-occurred, TCR associations were difficult to assign to individual alleles. According to a later analysis, TCR association rates differed among HLA loci, with DRB1 alleles showing the most associated TCRs and HLA-C alleles showing the fewest. Compared with the approximately 670-donor mean, donors in an Asian-associated ancestry cluster had fewer N-insertions in productive TCRs, according to a later genetic analysis. The authors suggested that the approach could potentially be extended to other disease states and immunological phenotypes. Across donors, most TCR sequences were observed very rarely, whereas some public TCRs were present in many individuals. Linkage disequilibrium might explain the correlated functional status among segregating V segments, but an unknown experimental factor could not be excluded. The presence/absence analyses assumed that sequencing depth was roughly uniform across donors, and that assumption may not be true. Immune exposure information for the cohort was limited to CMV serostatus. A cluster of highly shared sequence variants was judged likely to represent a technical artifact of the sequencing pipeline. In the study, about 150 TCR beta chains were listed as associated with cytomegalovirus. The earlier analysis of 587 of the donors excluded roughly 16 rarely observed V segments, including chromosome 9 orphons, because counts were too low. A few of the identified cytomegalovirus-associated TCR beta chains were confirmed in vitro to be specific for cytomegalovirus antigens. Several of the top co-occurrence clusters appeared to be linked to parvovirus B19, influenza, CMV and Epstein-Barr virus, according to a later analysis. Some IMGT-functional V segments, including TRBV6-2 and TRBV6-3, could not be distinguished by the 87-base-pair reads and were therefore excluded. In a later analysis, HLA-associated TCR beta chains were found to be more clonally expanded and to have lower generation probabilities than equally common non-associated chains. Broadly in line with IMGT annotations, most TCR beta V segments showed up in productive rearrangements about 87% or about 30% of the time in an earlier analysis of 450 to 600 of the donors. A further reported finding was that TCR beta sequences accurately predicted the HLA-A and HLA-B alleles for most subjects in the first cohort. Specific HLA alleles were associated with 16,951 TCR beta sequences at a false discovery rate of 0.05 in a later analysis. Because some donors lacked HLA typing at each locus, the association tests relied only on the typed subset. The classifier was reported to diagnose cytomegalovirus status with high specificity and sensitivity in both the original and validation cohorts. Only TCR beta chains were sequenced in this cohort, and the absence of alpha or paired-chain data limited detectable features. An association between a missense DCLRE1C variant and V-gene and J-gene trimming of TCR beta chains was found in a later genetic analysis and replicated in an independent cohort. In a later analysis, most CMV-associated TCR beta chains were found to appear HLA-restricted, with HLA associations seemingly driven largely by CMV exposure.

The cohort consisted of more than 650 healthy bone marrow donors. At the time of sampling, all cohort members were nominally healthy, though unrecorded immune exposures were likely present. The donor was CMV seropositive and was included in the group of 250 to 300 seropositive cohort members. Each donor provided a peripheral blood sample, and peripheral blood mononuclear cells were used for TCR beta sequencing. Genomic DNA extraction from the blood cell samples was performed with the Qiagen DNeasy Blood Extraction Kit. The library was prepared using the immunoSEQ multiplex PCR assay. The multiplex PCR relied on a mix of 60 forward primers for TCR Vbeta segments and 13 reverse primers for TCR Jbeta segments. A multiplex PCR assay on genomic DNA amplified the CDR3 region of rearranged TCR beta genes. The amplified TCR beta libraries were sequenced on the Illumina HiSeq System as 87-base-pair reads. The original methods were these. A later analysis counted 65 million to 90 million unique TCR beta chains across the 550 to 750 repertoires, and 9 million to 14 million of these chains were shared by at least two donors. To remove PCR and sequencing errors, raw reads were error-corrected and collapsed into unique sequences using a nearest-neighbor algorithm that merged closely related sequences. To assign V, D and J gene segments, CDR3 sequences were aligned to IMGT reference sequences. For a sequence to be retained, a match of at least six nucleotides was required to both a V gene segment and a J gene segment. Rearrangements were called productive when the CDR3 lacked stop codons and stayed in frame with V and J; all others were non-productive. Following IMGT convention, CDR3 was defined as the stretch from the second conserved V-encoded cysteine up to the conserved J-encoded phenylalanine. Sequences without an unambiguous match to a single V gene segment were excluded from the earlier analysis of a few hundred of the donors. An earlier analysis of 587 of the donors called V segments functional above 56.7% productive rearrangements and segregating when the between-donor standard deviation exceeded 5%. A statistical classification framework was built to diagnose cytomegalovirus status from the catalog of TCR beta chain sequences. V and J gene assignment, in a later analysis, came from comparing TCR nucleotide sequences with IMGT/GENE-DB human TR gene sequences. A later analysis assigned CDR3 sequences and most-parsimonious VDJ recombination scenarios with the TCRdist pipeline. In a later analysis, each TCR beta chain was defined by its CDR3 amino acid sequence together with its V-gene family, and reads lacking a unique V-gene family were excluded. In a later analysis, 450 to 600 highly shared, low-generation-probability nucleotide sequences were removed to address suspected cross-contamination and a sequencing artifact. For each public chain, a later analysis derived a clonal expansion index from normalized ranks of inferred template counts within each repertoire. Generation probabilities in a later analysis came from a VDJ recombination model fitted to out-of-frame rearrangements, and those results were checked against IGoR. A later analysis scored TCR-TCR, TCR-HLA and TCR-CMV co-occurrence with hypergeometric tests, applying a repertoire-size bias correction to TCR pairs. A later analysis estimated false discovery rates by permuting HLA or CMV assignments 20 times. In a later analysis, co-occurring TCRs were grouped with DBSCAN, and TCRdist sequence similarity was added when clustering was performed within HLA-allele-positive subsets. Repertoires with fewer than 30,000 or more than 120,000 public chains were left out of co-occurrence clustering, as were about 5 repertoires with anomalous nucleotide sharing. Drawn from immuneACCESS, this table holds only the in-frame rearrangements with V and J called that TCRdb kept. Clones are partly lost; checked studies trace under half to an unresolved V gene and leave the rest unexplained. That table supplies the V and J calls and clone size; D and trimming were determined from the DNA. The table for this sample lists about 140,000 clones; 75% to 85% of them were counted only once. Of the sample, 2% to 3% is held by the ten largest clones.

Concerning this clone itself: Its antigen is not yet known. No much larger clone is present one base from it, and per-base qualities are unavailable.

The germline V gene yields SGHRS for CDR1 and YFSETQ for CDR2. Between the V and J ends, shortened by 3 bases and 2 bases respectively, the junction contains 9 bases. The CDR3 contains 13 residues, cysteine and phenylalanine counted. Of the read, only the CDR3 DNA is kept; its 39 bases are in frame from base 1. The sequence links TRBV5-1 to TRBJ2-7, with TRBD2 perhaps the D gene, on 7 matching bases. This receptor was obtained from a woman under 30 in good health and CMV-seropositive. The material sequenced was PBMCs. The CDR3 reads CASSWEGAYEQYF. DNA sequence: TGCGCCAGCAGCTGGGAGGGGGCCTACGAGCAGTACTTC.